The following is a TCR beta chain sequence with its context. Its antigen is not known. The data were obtained in a study of breast tumors, draining lymph nodes, adjacent tissues. Study-wide results and limits: Tumors had less TCR diversity than lymph nodes, more than nontumor tissue.

TCRdb independently ran MiXCR on the multiplex PCR reads; one entry per CDR3 protein. The top ten hold 15% to 20% of the sample, which has 30,000 to 40,000 distinct CDR3 sequences, roughly 69% seen once. V lost 3 bases and J lost 5, with 10 bases in between. The CDR3 totals 13 residues. Sequencing was performed on breast tumor tissue. The chain has TRBV12-3 or TRBV12-4 and TRBJ2-5; the D gene is possibly TRBD1 (6 bases). This TCR came from a female donor with breast cancer. Some clones in this sample may be carry-over from other donors' samples. The CDR3 sequence is CASSLPGEETQYF. The CDR3 DNA follows: TGTGCCAGCAGTTTGCCAGGGGAGGAGACCCAGTACTTC.